This T cell receptor (beta chain) stems from a study of early T cells in non-severe SARS-CoV-2 infection. For the study at large: Sequencing used unsorted whole-blood bulk RNA, so chains lack pairing.

The germline V gene has CDR1 MDHEN and CDR2 SYDVKM. The length of the CDR3 is 12 residues. V was shortened by 2 bases and J by 3 bases, with 2 bases between the two germline ends. Whole-study results and caveats: Matching results from VDJdb favored anti-spike CD8 responses, leaving private and CD4 specificities undetected.

Researchers attached unique molecular identifiers to individual cDNA molecules. MiXCR was run by TCRdb on the 5' RACE reads, yielding one entry per CDR3 protein. Altogether about 100,000 distinct CDR3 sequences are present, roughly 13% being singletons, with the ten largest covering 2% to 2.5%. Points on this clonotype: Its antigen is as yet unknown.

The specimen was whole blood. The chain carries TRBV28 and TRBJ1-5; no clear D gene. The receptor was derived from an adult who was a healthcare worker with PCR-confirmed SARS-CoV-2 infection or an uninfected control (not recorded which). The CDR3, as DNA: TGTGCCAGCAGTTTAATCAATCAGCCCCAGCATTTT. Amino acids: CASSLINQPQHF.